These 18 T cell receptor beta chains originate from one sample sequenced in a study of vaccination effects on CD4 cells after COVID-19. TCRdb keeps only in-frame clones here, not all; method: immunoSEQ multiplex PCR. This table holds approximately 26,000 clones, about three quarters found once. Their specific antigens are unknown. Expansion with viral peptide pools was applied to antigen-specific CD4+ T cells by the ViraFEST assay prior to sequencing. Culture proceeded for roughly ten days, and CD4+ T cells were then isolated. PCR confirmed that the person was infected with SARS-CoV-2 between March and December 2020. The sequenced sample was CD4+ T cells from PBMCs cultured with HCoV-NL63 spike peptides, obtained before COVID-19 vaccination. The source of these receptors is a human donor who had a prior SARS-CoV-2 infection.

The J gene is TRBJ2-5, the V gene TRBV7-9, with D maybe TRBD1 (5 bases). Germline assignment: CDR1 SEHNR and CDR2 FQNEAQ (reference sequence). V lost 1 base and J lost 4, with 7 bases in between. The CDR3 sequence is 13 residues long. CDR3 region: CASSLVQGETQYF. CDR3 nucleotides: TGTGCCAGCAGCTTAGTTCAGGGAGAGACCCAGTACTTC.

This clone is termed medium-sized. CDR3 nucleotide sequence: TGTGCCTGGGACCAGGGGGTCTCTGGAAACACCATATATTTT. It is translated as CAWDQGVSGNTIYF. The chain is built from TRBV30 and TRBJ1-3; 7 nucleotides line up with TRBD1. The V segment lost 5 bases and the J segment 0 bases; nucleotides outside the gene matches: 4. CDR3 length: 14 amino acids. CDR1 is GTSNPN and CDR2 is SVGIG in the germline V gene (reference sequence).

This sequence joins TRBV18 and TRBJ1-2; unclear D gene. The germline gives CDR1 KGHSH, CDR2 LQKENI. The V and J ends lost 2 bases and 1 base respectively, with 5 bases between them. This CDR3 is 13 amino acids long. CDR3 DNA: TGTGCCAGCTCACCAGGCGATAACTATGGCTACACCTTC. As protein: CASSPGDNYGYTF.

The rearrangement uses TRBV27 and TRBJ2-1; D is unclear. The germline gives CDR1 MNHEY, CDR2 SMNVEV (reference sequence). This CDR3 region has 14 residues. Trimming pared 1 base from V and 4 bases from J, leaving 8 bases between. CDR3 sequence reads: CASSLFSLYNEQFF. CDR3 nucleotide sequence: TGTGCCAGCAGTTTATTTTCCTTGTACAATGAGCAGTTCTTC.

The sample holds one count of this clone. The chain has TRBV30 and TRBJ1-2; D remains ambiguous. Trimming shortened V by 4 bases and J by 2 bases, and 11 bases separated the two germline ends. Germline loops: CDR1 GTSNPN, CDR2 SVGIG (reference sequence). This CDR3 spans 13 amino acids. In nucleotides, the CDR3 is TGTGCCTGGAAGATTTCGTCAAACTATGGCTACACCTTC. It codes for CAWKISSNYGYTF.

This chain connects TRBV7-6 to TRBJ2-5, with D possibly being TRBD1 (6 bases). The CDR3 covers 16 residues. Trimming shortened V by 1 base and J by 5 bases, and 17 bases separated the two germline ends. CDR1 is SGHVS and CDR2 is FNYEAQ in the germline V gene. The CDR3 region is CASSLGPAGDGETQYF. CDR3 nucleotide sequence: TGTGCCAGCAGCTTAGGTCCGGCAGGGGACGGGGAGACCCAGTACTTC. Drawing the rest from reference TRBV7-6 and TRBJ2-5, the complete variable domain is GAGVSQSPRYKVTKRGQDVALRCDPISGHVSLYWYRQALGQGPEFLTYFNYEAQQDKSGLPNDRFSAERPEGSISTLTIQRTEQRDSAMYRCASSLGPAGDGETQYFGPGTRLLVL.

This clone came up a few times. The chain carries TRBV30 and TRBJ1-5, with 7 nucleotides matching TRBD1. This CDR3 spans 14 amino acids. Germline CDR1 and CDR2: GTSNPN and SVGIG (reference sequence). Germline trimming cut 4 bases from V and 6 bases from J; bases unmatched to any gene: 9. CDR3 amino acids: CAWTSQGLAQPQHF. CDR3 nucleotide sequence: TGTGCCTGGACGTCACAGGGGTTAGCTCAGCCCCAGCATTTT.

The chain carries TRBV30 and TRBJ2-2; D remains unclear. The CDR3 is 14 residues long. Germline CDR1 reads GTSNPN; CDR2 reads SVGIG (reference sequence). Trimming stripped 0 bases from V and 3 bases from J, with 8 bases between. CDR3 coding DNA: TGTGCCTGGAGTGTAGGCGTTTACACCGGGGAGCTGTTTTTT. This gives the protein CAWSVGVYTGELFF.

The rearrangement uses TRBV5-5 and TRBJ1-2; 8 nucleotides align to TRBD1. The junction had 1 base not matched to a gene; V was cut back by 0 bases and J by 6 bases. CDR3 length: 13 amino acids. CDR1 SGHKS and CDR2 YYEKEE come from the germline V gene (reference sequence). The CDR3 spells CASSLDRGNGYTF. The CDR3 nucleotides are TGTGCCAGCAGCTTGGACAGGGGGAATGGCTACACCTTC. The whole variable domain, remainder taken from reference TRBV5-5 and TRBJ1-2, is DAGVTQSPTHLIKTRGQQVTLRCSPISGHKSVSWYQQVLGQGPQFIFQYYEKEERGRGNFPDRFSARQFPNYSSELNVNALLLGDSALYLCASSLDRGNGYTFGSGTRLTVV.

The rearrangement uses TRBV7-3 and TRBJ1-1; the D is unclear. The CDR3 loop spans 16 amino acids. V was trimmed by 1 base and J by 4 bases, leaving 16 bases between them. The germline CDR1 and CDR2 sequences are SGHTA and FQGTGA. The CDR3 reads CASSLIEGKSSTEAFF. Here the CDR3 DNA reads TGTGCCAGCAGCTTAATTGAAGGGAAATCGAGCACTGAAGCTTTCTTT.

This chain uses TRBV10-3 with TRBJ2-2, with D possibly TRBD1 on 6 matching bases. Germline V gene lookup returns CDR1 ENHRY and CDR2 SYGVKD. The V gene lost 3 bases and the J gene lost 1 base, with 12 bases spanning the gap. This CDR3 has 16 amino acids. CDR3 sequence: CAISDPQGQNTGELFF. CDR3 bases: TGTGCCATCAGTGACCCCCAGGGACAGAACACCGGGGAGCTGTTTTTT.

The chain's CDR3 is CASSSINQPQHF. The DNA of the CDR3 is TGTGCCAGCAGCTCCATCAATCAGCCCCAGCATTTT. The rearrangement joins TRBV5-6 to TRBJ1-5; no definite D call. The germline gives CDR1 SGHDT, CDR2 YYEEEE. Trimming stripped 3 bases from V and 3 bases from J, with 4 bases between. The CDR3 is 12 residues long.

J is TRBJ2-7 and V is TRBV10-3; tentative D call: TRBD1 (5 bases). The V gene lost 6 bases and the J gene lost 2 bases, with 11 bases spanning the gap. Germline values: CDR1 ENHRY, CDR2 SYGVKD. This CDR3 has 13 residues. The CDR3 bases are TGTGCCATCAGCGCAGGACAAGCCTACGAGCAGTACTTC. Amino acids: CAISAGQAYEQYF.

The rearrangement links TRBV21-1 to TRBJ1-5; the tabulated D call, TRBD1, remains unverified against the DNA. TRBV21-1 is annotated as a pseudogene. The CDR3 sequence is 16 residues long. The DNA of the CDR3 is TGTGCCAGCAGTCAAGGGGCGGACAGTCCAGATCAGCCCCAGCATTTT. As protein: CASSQGADSPDQPQHF.

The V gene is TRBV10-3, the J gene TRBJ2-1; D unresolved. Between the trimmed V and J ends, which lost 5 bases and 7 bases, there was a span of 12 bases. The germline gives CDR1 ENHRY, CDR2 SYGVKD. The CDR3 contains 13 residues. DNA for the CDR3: TGTGCCATCAGTAAGACTTCCAGGAATGAGCAGTTCTTC. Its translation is CAISKTSRNEQFF.

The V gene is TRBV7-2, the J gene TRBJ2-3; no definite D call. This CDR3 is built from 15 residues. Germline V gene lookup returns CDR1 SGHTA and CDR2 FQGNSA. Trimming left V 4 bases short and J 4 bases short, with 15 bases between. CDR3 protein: CASSSTSVLPDTQYF. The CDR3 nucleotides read TGTGCCAGCAGCTCCACTTCGGTCCTCCCAGATACGCAGTATTTT.

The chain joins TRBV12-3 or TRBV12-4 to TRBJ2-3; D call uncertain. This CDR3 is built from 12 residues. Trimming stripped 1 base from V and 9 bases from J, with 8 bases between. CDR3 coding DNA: TGTGCCAGCAGTTTAGGTACACAGACGCAGTATTTT. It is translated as CASSLGTQTQYF.

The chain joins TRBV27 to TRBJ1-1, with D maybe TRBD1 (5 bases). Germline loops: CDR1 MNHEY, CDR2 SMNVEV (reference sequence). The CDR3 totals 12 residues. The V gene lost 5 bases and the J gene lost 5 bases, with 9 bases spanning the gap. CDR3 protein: CASSDPGTEAFF. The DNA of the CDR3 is TGTGCCAGCAGTGACCCAGGGACTGAAGCTTTCTTT.